Described below is a single T cell receptor beta chain sequence and its context. What it binds is not known. The data originate from a study of T cell responses to AZD1222 COVID-19 vaccine. General study points: There were repertoire samples only from the period after the peak T cell response. Donors skewed white British and female; clonal diversity was possibly underestimated.

CDR1 is MDHEN, CDR2 SYDVKM, per germline. The CDR3 contains 15 residues. V dropped 4 bases and J dropped 3; count of bases not matched to a gene: 6. The data were produced by immunoSEQ multiplex PCR, yet TCRdb's version contains in-frame clones alone and is incomplete. The sample holds 150,000 or so clones, 94% seen once. The chain is built from TRBV28 and TRBJ2-3; 8 bases are shared with TRBD1. The receptor comes from an adult who received the AZD1222 COVID-19 vaccine. The sequences come from peripheral blood, collected 28 days after the second AZD1222 dose. The CDR3, as DNA: TGTGCCAGCAGTTCGCGACAGGGGAGGACAGATACGCAGTATTTT. It is translated as CASSSRQGRTDTQYF.